The present entry profiles one T cell receptor beta chain with its context. Its antigen specificity is not known. No base-level quality is on record; no much larger clone is a single base apart. In total, 600 or so healthy bone marrow donors made up the cohort. Cohort members were all nominally healthy when sampled, although unrecorded immune exposures were likely present. The donor tested CMV seronegative, placing the donor among the 350 to 400 seronegative members of the cohort. A peripheral blood sample was collected from each donor, and TCR beta sequencing was performed on peripheral blood mononuclear cells. The Qiagen DNeasy Blood Extraction Kit was used to extract genomic DNA from the blood cell samples. To prepare the library, the immunoSEQ multiplex PCR assay was applied. For the multiplex PCR, a mixture combining 60 forward primers for TCR Vbeta segments and 13 reverse primers for TCR Jbeta segments was used. Amplification of the CDR3 region of rearranged TCR beta genes was performed with a multiplex PCR assay on genomic DNA. The amplified TCR beta libraries were sequenced on the Illumina HiSeq System as 87-base-pair reads. From the authors' description of their analysis: A later analysis counted 65 million to 90 million unique TCR beta chains across the 666 repertoires, and roughly 9.9 million of these chains were shared by at least two donors. Raw reads were error-corrected and collapsed into unique sequences by a nearest-neighbor algorithm in which closely related sequences were merged to remove PCR and sequencing errors. Alignment of CDR3 sequences to IMGT reference sequences was used to assign V, D and J gene segments. For a sequence to be retained, at least a six-nucleotide match to both a V gene segment and a J gene segment was required. Rearrangements were called productive when the CDR3 lacked stop codons and stayed in frame with V and J; all others were non-productive. Following IMGT convention, CDR3 was defined as the stretch from the second conserved V-encoded cysteine to the conserved J-encoded phenylalanine. The earlier analysis of about 610 of the donors excluded any sequence lacking an unambiguous match to a single V gene segment. In an earlier analysis of approximately 590 of the donors, a V segment was called functional when productive rearrangements were above 56.7%, and segregating when the standard deviation between donors exceeded 5%. To diagnose cytomegalovirus status from the catalog of TCR beta chain sequences, a statistical classification framework was built. A later analysis assigned V and J genes by comparing TCR nucleotide sequences with IMGT/GENE-DB human TR gene sequences. The TCRdist pipeline was used in a later analysis to assign CDR3 sequences and most-parsimonious VDJ recombination scenarios. In a later analysis, each TCR beta chain was defined by its CDR3 amino acid sequence together with its V-gene family, and reads lacking a unique V-gene family were excluded. A later analysis removed 592 highly shared, low-generation-probability nucleotide sequences to deal with suspected cross-contamination and a sequencing artifact. In a later analysis, a clonal expansion index for each public chain was calculated from normalized within-repertoire ranks of inferred template counts. In a later analysis, generation probabilities were computed with a VDJ recombination model fitted to out-of-frame rearrangements, and the resulting probabilities were checked against IGoR. In a later analysis, TCR-TCR, TCR-HLA and TCR-CMV co-occurrence was scored with hypergeometric tests, and a repertoire-size bias correction was applied to TCR pairs. False discovery rates were estimated in a later analysis by permuting HLA or CMV assignments 20 times. In a later analysis, co-occurring TCRs were grouped using DBSCAN, with TCRdist sequence similarity added in when clustering inside HLA-allele-positive subsets. For co-occurrence clustering, repertoires with fewer than 30,000 or more than 120,000 public chains were excluded, along with several repertoires with anomalous nucleotide sharing. TCRdb carries this immuneACCESS record with in-frame sequences only. Its versions omit some clonotypes, under half of them owing to an unresolved V gene in the studies checked, with the rest unexplained. The DNA was the basis for D and trimming; V, J and clone size are from that table. The sample yields about 140,000 clones; around 72% were counted once. Of the sample, 1% to 1.5% falls within the top ten clones.

This record comes from a study of cytomegalovirus exposure and HLA in healthy donors (dated by TCRdb to the late 2010s). At the level of the whole study: In an earlier analysis of 550 to 750 of the donors, roughly 300 Gb of sequence data and approximately 100 million unique TCR beta sequences from about 179 million T cells were reported. To predict cytomegalovirus infection status, the study combined high-throughput TCR immunosequencing, statistical association of individual TCRs with disease status, and machine learning. A later genetic analysis took genome-wide SNP genotypes for about 55% of the 666 donors and used that subset as a discovery cohort. Using immunosequencing, the study profiled T cell repertoires from around 680 subjects and related those repertoires to cytomegalovirus serostatus. Donor age, sex, ethnicity and CMV serostatus were collected together with the repertoire data. In an earlier analysis of more than 550 of the donors, high-throughput TCR beta sequencing was used to judge whether each TCR beta V gene segment behaved as functional or pseudogenic. All discovery cohort repertoires had been generated using a single sequencing platform. A handful of DR-DQ haplotypes were treated as single units for association and clustering because of strong linkage in the cohort. HLA typing included class I and class II loci at four-digit resolution. The genetic ancestry cluster associated with self-reported Caucasian donors included 81% of the roughly 360 genotyped donors. The aim of the study was to test whether cataloging public T cell receptors could identify signatures of past pathogen exposure. Along with the approximately 620-subject first cohort, a separate validation cohort of about 110 different subjects was used. In a later analysis, previously published TCR beta repertoires from 550 to 750 donors were re-analyzed and high-resolution HLA genotyping was added so that TCR occurrence patterns could be studied. Rather than using new phenotypic data, the later analysis identified candidate immune exposures from TCR beta sequences and from how often those sequences occurred across donors. An early release that covered 500 to 800 HLA-typed donors contained approximately 290 gigabases of sequencing data and about 84 million unique TCR sequences. On average, over 200,000 unique TCR beta nucleotide sequences were sequenced per donor among about 400 genotyped donors of the cohort, with roughly a sixth of those sequences being non-productive. The number of donors typed differed by locus, with roughly 629-640 for A, B, C, DRB1 and DQB1, 522 for DQA1, nearly 610 for DPA1, and 400 to 490 for DPB1. Results the study describes overall, beyond this receptor: CMV serostatus was the only immune exposure information available for the cohort. Linkage disequilibrium might explain the correlated functional status among segregating V segments, but an unknown experimental factor could not be ruled out. It was suggested by the authors that the approach could potentially be generalized to other disease states and immunological phenotypes. A further reported finding was that TCR beta sequences accurately predicted the HLA-A and HLA-B alleles for most subjects in the first cohort. When HLA alleles, especially DR and DQ, strongly co-occurred, TCR associations were difficult to assign to individual alleles. Several of the top co-occurrence clusters appeared to be linked to parvovirus B19, influenza, CMV and Epstein-Barr virus, according to a later analysis. In a later analysis, HLA-associated TCR beta chains showed more clonal expansion and lower generation probabilities than non-associated chains that were equally common. Only TCR beta chains were sequenced in this cohort, and the absence of alpha or paired-chain data limited detectable features. A total of 164 TCR beta chains were listed by the study as associated with cytomegalovirus. An association between a missense DCLRE1C variant and V-gene and J-gene trimming of TCR beta chains was found in a later genetic analysis and replicated in an independent cohort. Because some donors lacked HLA typing at each locus, the association tests relied only on the typed subset. Across donors, most TCR sequences were observed very rarely, whereas some public TCRs were present in many individuals. Some IMGT-functional V segments, including TRBV6-2 and TRBV6-3, could not be told apart with the 87-base-pair reads, so those segments were excluded. According to a later genetic analysis, donors in an Asian-associated ancestry cluster had fewer N-insertions in productive TCRs than the roughly 700-donor mean. The presence/absence analyses assumed that sequencing depth was roughly uniform across donors, and that assumption may not be true. In an earlier analysis of about 600 of the donors, most TCR beta V segments appeared in productive rearrangements about 90% or about 30% of the time, broadly matching IMGT annotations. A later analysis found that most CMV-associated TCR beta chains appeared HLA-restricted, with HLA associations seemingly driven largely by CMV exposure. Cytomegalovirus status was reported to be diagnosed by the classifier with high specificity and sensitivity in both the original and validation cohorts. The earlier analysis of fewer than 750 of the donors excluded over 15 rarely observed V segments, including chromosome 9 orphons, because counts were too low. A later analysis found that TCR association rates varied across HLA loci, with DRB1 alleles showing the most associated TCRs and HLA-C alleles the fewest. In vitro tests confirmed that a few of the cytomegalovirus-associated TCR beta chains recognize cytomegalovirus antigens. A cluster of highly shared sequence variants was judged likely to represent a technical artifact of the sequencing pipeline. Specific HLA alleles were associated with roughly 16,000 TCR beta sequences at a false discovery rate of 0.05 in a later analysis.

From the cysteine up to the phenylalanine, the CDR3 has a length of 15 residues. Only CDR3 DNA remains: 45 bases, in frame from the first base. V loses 3 bases, J loses 1 base, and the germline ends lie 9 bases apart. Reading the germline V gene gives CDR1 MNHNS and CDR2 SASEGT. The specimen sequenced was PBMCs. The chain is made from TRBV6-1 and TRBJ2-2; matching of 5 bases hints at TRBD2 as the D gene. This sequence was found in a woman aged 40 to 50 in good health and CMV-seronegative. The CDR3 corresponds to CASSDGGLNTGELFF. The bases read TGTGCCAGCAGTGATGGCGGGCTGAACACCGGGGAGCTGTTTTTT.